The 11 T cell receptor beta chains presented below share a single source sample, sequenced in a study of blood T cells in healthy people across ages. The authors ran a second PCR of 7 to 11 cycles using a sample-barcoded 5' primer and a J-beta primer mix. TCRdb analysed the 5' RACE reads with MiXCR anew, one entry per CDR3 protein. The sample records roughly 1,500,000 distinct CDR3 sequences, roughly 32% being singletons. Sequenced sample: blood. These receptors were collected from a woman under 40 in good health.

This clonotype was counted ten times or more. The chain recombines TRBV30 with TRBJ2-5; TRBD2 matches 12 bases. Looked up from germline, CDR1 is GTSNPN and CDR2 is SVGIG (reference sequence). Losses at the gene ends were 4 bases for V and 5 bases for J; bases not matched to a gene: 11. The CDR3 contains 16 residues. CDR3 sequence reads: CAWTTSGRVQLETQYF. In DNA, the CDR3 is TGTGCCTGGACGACTAGCGGGAGAGTTCAGCTTGAGACCCAGTACTTC.

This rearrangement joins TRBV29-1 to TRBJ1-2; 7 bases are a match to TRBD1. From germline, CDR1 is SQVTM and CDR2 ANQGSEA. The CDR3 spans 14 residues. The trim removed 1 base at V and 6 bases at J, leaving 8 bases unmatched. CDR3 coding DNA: TGCAGCGTTGAAGGGTCGAGGGGGCGCGATGGCTACACCTTC. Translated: CSVEGSRGRDGYTF.

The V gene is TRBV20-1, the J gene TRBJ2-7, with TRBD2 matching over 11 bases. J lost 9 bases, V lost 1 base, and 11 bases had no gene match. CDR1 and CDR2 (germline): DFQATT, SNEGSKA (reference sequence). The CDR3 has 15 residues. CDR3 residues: CSARGGLAEGWGQYF. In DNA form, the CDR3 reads TGCAGTGCTAGAGGGGGACTAGCGGAAGGGTGGGGGCAGTACTTC.

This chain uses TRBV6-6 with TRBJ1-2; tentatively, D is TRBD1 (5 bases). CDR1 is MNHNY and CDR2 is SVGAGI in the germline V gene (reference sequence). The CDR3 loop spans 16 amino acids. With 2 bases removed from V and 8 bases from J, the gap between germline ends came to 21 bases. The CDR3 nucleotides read TGTGCCAGCAGTTACATTCACGGGGGGACGGATGAGGGCTACACCTTC. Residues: CASSYIHGGTDEGYTF.

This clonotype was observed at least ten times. Here the CDR3 reads CSANVPDTQYF. The DNA of the CDR3 is TGCAGTGCTAACGTCCCAGATACGCAGTATTTT. The V call is TRBV20-1, the J call TRBJ2-3; D not resolved. CDR1 and CDR2 (germline): DFQATT, SNEGSKA (reference sequence). The CDR3 is 11 amino acids. The V gene lost 4 bases and the J gene lost 4 bases, with 6 bases spanning the gap.

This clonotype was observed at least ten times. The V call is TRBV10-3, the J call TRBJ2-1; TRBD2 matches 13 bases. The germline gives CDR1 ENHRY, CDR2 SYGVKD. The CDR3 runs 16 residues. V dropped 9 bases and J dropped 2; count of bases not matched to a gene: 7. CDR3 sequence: CAIGTSGTLTYNEQFF. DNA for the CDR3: TGTGCCATTGGGACTAGCGGGACCCTAACCTACAATGAGCAGTTCTTC.

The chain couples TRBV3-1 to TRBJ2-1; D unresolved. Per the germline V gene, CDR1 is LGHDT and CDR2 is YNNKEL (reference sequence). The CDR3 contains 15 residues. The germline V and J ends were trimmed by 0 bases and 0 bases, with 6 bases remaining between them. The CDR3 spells CASSQDVSSYNEQFF. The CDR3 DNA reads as TGTGCCAGCAGCCAAGACGTCAGCTCCTACAATGAGCAGTTCTTC.

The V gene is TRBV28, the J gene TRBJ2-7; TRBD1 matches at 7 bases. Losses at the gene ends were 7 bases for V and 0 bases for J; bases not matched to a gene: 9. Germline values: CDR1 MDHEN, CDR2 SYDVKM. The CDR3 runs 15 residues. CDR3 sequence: CASTTPGTASYEQYF. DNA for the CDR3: TGTGCCAGCACTACCCCCGGGACAGCCTCCTACGAGCAGTACTTC. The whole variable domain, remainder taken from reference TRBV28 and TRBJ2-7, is DVKVTQSSRYLVKRTGEKVFLECVQDMDHENMFWYRQDPGLGLRLIYFSYDVKMKEKGDIPEGYSVSREKKERFSLILESASTNQTSMYLCASTTPGTASYEQYFGPGTRLTVT.

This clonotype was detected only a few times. CDR3: CASSEGQGVNTEAFF. The CDR3 nucleotides are TGTGCCAGCAGCGAAGGACAGGGGGTCAACACTGAAGCTTTCTTT. V is TRBV9 and J is TRBJ1-1; 10 nucleotides align to TRBD1. V shed 3 bases, J shed 2 bases, and the junction held 4 bases outside the gene matches. The V gene's germline CDR1 is SGDLS and CDR2 YYNGEE. This CDR3 is built from 15 residues.

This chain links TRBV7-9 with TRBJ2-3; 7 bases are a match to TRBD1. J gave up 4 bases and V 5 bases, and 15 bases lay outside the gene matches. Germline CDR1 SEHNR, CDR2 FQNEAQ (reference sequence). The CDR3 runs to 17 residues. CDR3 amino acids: CASSGGAQGLGADTQYF. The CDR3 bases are TGTGCCAGCAGCGGGGGAGCACAGGGGTTAGGAGCAGATACGCAGTATTTT.

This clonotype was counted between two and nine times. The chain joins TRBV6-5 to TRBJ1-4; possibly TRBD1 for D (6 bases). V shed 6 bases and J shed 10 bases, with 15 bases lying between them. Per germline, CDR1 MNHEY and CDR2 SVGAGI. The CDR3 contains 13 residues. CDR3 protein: CASSLGTTGKLFF. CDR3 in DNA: TGTGCCAGCAGCCTAGGGACAACCGGAAAACTGTTTTTT.